These 17 T cell receptor beta chains share one sample of origin, sequenced in a study of cytomegalovirus exposure and HLA in healthy donors. The PCR was carried out with 60 Vbeta primers and 13 Jbeta primers. TCRdb's copy holds only in-frame clones and misses some; the assay was immunoSEQ multiplex PCR. The sample has 130,000 to 150,000 clones, around 67% seen once. The sample was PBMCs. The receptors were sampled from a man aged 18 to 35 in good health and CMV-seropositive.

V gene TRBV13 combines with J gene TRBJ2-3; 9 positions agree with TRBD2. This CDR3 has 15 amino acids. Germline trimming cut 2 bases from V and 2 bases from J; bases unmatched to any gene: 2. Germline V gives CDR1 PRHDT, CDR2 FYEKMQ (reference sequence). CDR3 in amino acids: CASSLLAGPTDTQYF. CDR3 DNA: TGTGCCAGCAGCTTACTAGCGGGGCCCACAGATACGCAGTATTTT.

With respect to this clone: The junction shows a germline mismatch at one end, possibly a read error. This chain links TRBV29-1 with TRBJ1-5, with D possibly TRBD1 on 5 matching bases. Germline assignment: CDR1 SQVTM and CDR2 ANQGSEA. CDR3 length: 12 amino acids. The CDR3 loop reads CSVGTSNLPQHF. The DNA of the CDR3 is TGCAGCGTTGGGACAAGCAATCTGCCCCAGCATTTT.

This chain links TRBV25-1 with TRBJ1-1; D is uncertain. Germline CDR1 is MGHDK and CDR2 is SYGVNS. There are 16 residues in the CDR3. Trimming stripped 3 bases from V and 5 bases from J, with 19 bases between. DNA for the CDR3: TGTGCCAGCAGTGAGGAGAACGGCCGCCGGGAGACTGAAGCTTTCTTT. Protein product: CASSEENGRRETEAFF.

This chain links TRBV6-4 with TRBJ1-4; no clear D. The CDR3 totals 18 residues. V dropped 2 bases and J dropped 7 bases, with 23 bases sitting between them. Germline CDR1 reads MRHNA; CDR2 reads SNTAGT. The CDR3 DNA reads TGTGCCAGCAGTGACACCGATCGAGACCACGAAGGAGGTGAAAAACTGTTTTTT. This codes for CASSDTDRDHEGGEKLFF.

This clone appeared a few times. The chain couples TRBV29-1 to TRBJ2-7; 16 nucleotides match TRBD2. The germline gives CDR1 SQVTM, CDR2 ANQGSEA. This CDR3 region has 15 residues. V trimming: 4 bases; J trimming: 6 bases; junction bases outside the gene matches: 6. The CDR3 sequence: CSVVGLAGGKGEQYF. CDR3 nucleotides: TGCAGCGTTGTGGGACTAGCGGGAGGGAAGGGCGAGCAGTACTTC.

This clone was seen more than once but under ten times. The rearrangement uses TRBV5-6 and TRBJ1-3; possible D gene TRBD1, 5 bases. V was trimmed by 0 bases and J by 6 bases, leaving 10 bases between them. Germline V gene lookup returns CDR1 SGHDT and CDR2 YYEEEE. The length of the CDR3 is 14 residues. CDR3 region: CASSLGQLENTIYF. The CDR3 region has the DNA TGTGCCAGCAGCTTGGGACAGCTAGAAAACACCATATATTTT. Full variable domain (missing parts from reference TRBV5-6 and TRBJ1-3): DAGVTQSPTHLIKTRGQQVTLRCSPKSGHDTVSWYQQALGQGPQFIFQYYEEEERQRGNFPDRFSGHQFPNYSSELNVNALLLGDSALYLCASSLGQLENTIYFGEGSWLTVV.

The chain combines TRBV9 with TRBJ2-5; D ambiguous. The germline V and J ends were trimmed by 0 bases and 1 base, with 7 bases remaining between them. The germline V gene encodes CDR1 SGDLS and CDR2 YYNGEE. This CDR3 spans 14 amino acids. The CDR3 DNA follows: TGTGCCAGCAGCGTAGGTGGAGTCCAAGAGACCCAGTACTTC. This translates into CASSVGGVQETQYF. The variable domain in full, completed from reference TRBV9 and TRBJ2-5, reads DSGVTQTPKHLITATGQRVTLRCSPRSGDLSVYWYQQSLDQGLQFLIQYYNGEERAKGNILERFSAQQFPDLHSELNLSSLELGDSALYFCASSVGGVQETQYFGPGTRLLVL.

The chain carries TRBV6-6 and TRBJ2-7; 11 nucleotides line up with TRBD1. Trimming cost V 0 bases and J 3 bases; bases outside gene matches: 1. CDR3 length: 15 amino acids. The V gene's germline CDR1 is MNHNY and CDR2 SVGAGI (reference sequence). The CDR3 bases are TGTGCCAGCAGTTACTCGGGGACAGGGGGCTACGAGCAGTACTTC. This encodes CASSYSGTGGYEQYF.

There are a few counts of this clone. The CDR3 bases are TGTGCCAGCAGCTTAGCACTAGCCCAAGAGACCCAGTACTTC. Translated: CASSLALAQETQYF. The gene calls are TRBV7-9 and TRBJ2-5; D is possibly TRBD2 (6 bases). The CDR3 sequence is 14 residues long. The ends were cut back, 0 bases at V and 1 base at J, with 6 bases in the middle. In germline, CDR1 is SEHNR, CDR2 FQNEAQ (reference sequence).

The V call is TRBV15, the J call TRBJ2-1; D is unclear. The V gene lost 0 bases and the J gene lost 5 bases, with 5 bases spanning the gap. This CDR3 region has 13 residues. Germline lookup yields CDR1 LNHNV and CDR2 YYDKDF (reference sequence). The CDR3 nucleotides read TGTGCCACCAGCAGAGAGGCTCACAATGAGCAGTTCTTC. It is translated as CATSREAHNEQFF.

V gene TRBV11-1 combines with J gene TRBJ2-1, with 7 bases matching TRBD2. The CDR3 totals 15 residues. Unmatched junction bases numbered 0, after V lost 1 base and J lost 0 bases. Germline V gene lookup returns CDR1 SGHAT and CDR2 FQDESV (reference sequence). The CDR3, as DNA: TGTGCCAGCAGCTTAGGCGGGAGCTCCTACAATGAGCAGTTCTTC. Protein sequence: CASSLGGSSYNEQFF.

The rearrangement links TRBV30 to TRBJ2-1; 7 bases align to TRBD2. Trimming took 2 bases from V and 4 from J; bases not matched to a gene: 8. CDR3 length: 15 residues. Germline-derived CDR1 and CDR2 are GTSNPN and SVGIG (reference sequence). The CDR3 nucleotides are TGTGCCTGGAGTACAGCAGCGGGACCTTACAATGAGCAGTTCTTC. Amino acids: CAWSTAAGPYNEQFF.

V usage is TRBV7-8 and J usage is TRBJ2-7; the match to TRBD2 covers 10 bases. Unmatched junction bases numbered 11, after V lost 1 base and J lost 2 bases. Germline CDR1 SGHVS, CDR2 FQNEAQ. This CDR3 has 18 residues. The DNA for the CDR3 is TGTGCCAGCAGCTTAGGTGGGTGGCTAGCGGGAGAAACCTACGAGCAGTACTTC. Translated, it gives CASSLGGWLAGETYEQYF.

The rearrangement joins TRBV25-1 to TRBJ2-4; TRBD1 might be the D (5 bases). V was clipped by 1 base and J by 8 bases, with 9 bases between them. The CDR3 totals 13 residues. CDR1 is MGHDK and CDR2 is SYGVNS in the germline V gene. Here the CDR3 reads CASSESGRDIQYF. CDR3 DNA: TGTGCCAGCAGTGAATCGGGCAGGGACATTCAGTACTTC.

The rearrangement links TRBV6-6 to TRBJ1-1; possible D gene TRBD1, 6 bases. CDR1 is MNHNY, CDR2 SVGAGI, per germline (reference sequence). V lost 4 bases and J lost 0, with 12 bases in between. There are 15 residues in the CDR3. CDR3 residues: CASSWRQALNTEAFF. The CDR3 DNA sequence: TGTGCCAGCAGTTGGAGACAGGCGTTGAACACTGAAGCTTTCTTT.

This clone was detected only once. This chain connects TRBV7-2 to TRBJ2-7; TRBD1 aligns across 10 bases. The V gene's germline CDR1 is SGHTA and CDR2 FQGNSA. This CDR3 has 13 residues. J gave up 6 bases and V 11 bases, and 10 bases lay outside the gene matches. The CDR3 is CASGRDRGPEQYF. The CDR3 DNA follows: TGTGCCTCGGGGAGGGACAGGGGTCCCGAGCAGTACTTC.

V is TRBV13 and J is TRBJ2-7; D ambiguous. CDR3 length equals 14 residues. CDR1 is PRHDT, CDR2 FYEKMQ, per germline (reference sequence). Trimming cost V 0 bases and J 4 bases, with 10 bases left between them. CDR3 DNA: TGTGCCAGCAGCTTAGGAGTCCAGGCTTACGAGCAGTACTTC. Its translation: CASSLGVQAYEQYF.